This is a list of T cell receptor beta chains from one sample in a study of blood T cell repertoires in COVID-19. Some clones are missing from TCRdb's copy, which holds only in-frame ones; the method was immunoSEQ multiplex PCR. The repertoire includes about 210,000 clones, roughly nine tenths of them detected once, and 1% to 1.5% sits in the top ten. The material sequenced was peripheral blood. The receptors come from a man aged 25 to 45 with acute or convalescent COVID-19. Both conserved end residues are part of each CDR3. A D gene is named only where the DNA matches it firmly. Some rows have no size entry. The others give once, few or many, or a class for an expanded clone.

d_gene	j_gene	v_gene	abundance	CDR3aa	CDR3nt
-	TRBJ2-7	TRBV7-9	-	CASSFGRGRSYEQYF	TGTGCCAGCAGCTTTGGGAGGGGGAGGTCCTACGAGCAGTACTTC
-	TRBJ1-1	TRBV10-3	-	CAISESSGRGNTEAFF	TGTGCCATCAGTGAGTCAAGCGGCAGGGGGAACACTGAAGCTTTCTTT
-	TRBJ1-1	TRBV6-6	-	CASSYLKGGWGTEAFF	TGTGCCAGCAGTTACCTCAAAGGAGGGTGGGGCACTGAAGCTTTCTTT
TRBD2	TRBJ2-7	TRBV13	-	CASSYTAGGREQYF	TGTGCCAGCAGCTACACAGCGGGAGGGCGCGAGCAGTACTTC
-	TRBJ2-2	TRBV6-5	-	CASSSYTGELFF	TGTGCCAGCAGCTCTTACACCGGGGAGCTGTTTTTT
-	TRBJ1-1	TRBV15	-	CATSRDRGTTEAFF	TGTGCCACCAGCAGAGATAGGGGTACGACTGAAGCTTTCTTT
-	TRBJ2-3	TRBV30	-	CAWSTPAGLGQYF	TGTGCCTGGAGTACCCCGGCAGGGCTAGGGCAGTATTTT
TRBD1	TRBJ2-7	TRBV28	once	CASSGQVREQYF	TGTGCCAGCAGCGGACAGGTGAGGGAGCAGTACTTC
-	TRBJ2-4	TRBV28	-	CASARERIIQYF	TGTGCCAGCGCCCGGGAGAGGATCATTCAGTACTTC
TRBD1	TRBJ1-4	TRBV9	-	CASSVEQGARGEKLFF	TGTGCCAGCAGCGTAGAACAGGGGGCAAGGGGTGAAAAACTGTTTTTT
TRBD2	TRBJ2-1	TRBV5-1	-	CASSSLTSAQNYNEQFF	TGCGCCAGCAGCTCCCTGACTAGCGCACAAAACTACAATGAGCAGTTCTTC
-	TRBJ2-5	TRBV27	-	CASSFSGGGAETQYF	TGTGCCAGCAGTTTTTCAGGGGGAGGTGCGGAGACCCAGTACTTC
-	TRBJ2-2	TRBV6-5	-	CASRRPGGELFF	TGTGCCAGCAGGCGTCCGGGCGGGGAGCTGTTTTTT
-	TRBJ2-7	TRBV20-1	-	CSAYDRHEQYF	TGCAGTGCCTACGACAGGCACGAGCAGTACTTC
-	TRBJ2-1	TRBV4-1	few	CASSQEGLPYNEQFF	TGCGCCAGCAGCCAAGAAGGACTACCCTACAATGAGCAGTTCTTC
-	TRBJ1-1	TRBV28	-	CASSSVRWMNTEAFF	TGTGCCAGCAGTTCGGTCAGGTGGATGAACACTGAAGCTTTCTTT
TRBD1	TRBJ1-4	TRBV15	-	CATSSRTGGYEKLFF	TGTGCCACCAGCAGCAGGACAGGGGGCTACGAAAAACTGTTTTTT
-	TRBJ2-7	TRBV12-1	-	CASSFEASLGEQYF	TGTGCCAGCAGCTTTGAGGCTAGCCTGGGTGAGCAGTACTTC
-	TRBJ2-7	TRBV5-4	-	CASSSRTQSYEQYF	TGTGCCAGCAGCTCCAGGACTCAATCCTACGAGCAGTACTTC
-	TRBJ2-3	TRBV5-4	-	CASRIQSTDTQYF	TGTGCCAGCAGAATACAGAGCACAGATACGCAGTATTTT
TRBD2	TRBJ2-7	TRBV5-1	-	CASSLIAGSSYEQYF	TGCGCCAGCAGCTTAATAGCGGGAAGCTCCTACGAGCAGTACTTC
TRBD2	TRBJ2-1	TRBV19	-	CASSISGRDEQFF	TGTGCCAGTAGTATATCCGGGAGGGACGAGCAGTTCTTC
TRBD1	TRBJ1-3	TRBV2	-	CASTAGTGFNTIYF	TGTGCCAGCACCGCAGGGACAGGATTCAACACCATATATTTT
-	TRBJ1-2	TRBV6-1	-	CASSEGGPNYGYTF	TGTGCCAGCAGTGAGGGGGGACCAAACTATGGCTACACCTTC
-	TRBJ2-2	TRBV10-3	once	CATGGMGGKNTGELFF	TGTGCCACCGGGGGAATGGGGGGAAAAAACACCGGGGAGCTGTTTTTT
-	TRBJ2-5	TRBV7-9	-	CASTPQGLETQYF	TGTGCCAGCACCCCTCAGGGATTGGAGACCCAGTACTTC
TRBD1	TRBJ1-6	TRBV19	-	CASSKGADSPLHF	TGTGCCAGTAGTAAGGGGGCGGATTCACCCCTCCACTTT
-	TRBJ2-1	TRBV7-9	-	CASSPDSYEQFF	TGTGCCAGCAGCCCCGACAGTTATGAGCAGTTCTTC
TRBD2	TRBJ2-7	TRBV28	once	CASSPTGGGSTYEQYF	TGTGCCAGCAGTCCGACGGGTGGCGGGAGTACCTACGAGCAGTACTTC
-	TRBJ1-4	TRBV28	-	CASSPGTGTNEKLFF	TGTGCCAGCAGTCCCGGGACTGGAACTAATGAAAAACTGTTTTTT
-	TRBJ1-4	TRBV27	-	CASSLRGSGATNEKLFF	TGTGCCAGCAGTTTACGGGGGAGTGGGGCAACTAATGAAAAACTGTTTTTT
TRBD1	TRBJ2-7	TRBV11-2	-	CASSPSTGGYEQYF	TGTGCCAGCAGTCCTTCCACAGGGGGCTACGAGCAGTACTTC
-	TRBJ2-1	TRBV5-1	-	CASSLHPLGAQFF	TGCGCCAGCAGCTTGCATCCTCTAGGGGCGCAGTTCTTC
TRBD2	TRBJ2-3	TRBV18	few	CASSPSGGVVGADTQYF	TGTGCCAGCTCACCCTCCGGGGGGGTAGTGGGCGCAGATACGCAGTATTTT
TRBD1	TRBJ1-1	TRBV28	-	CASSPYGQGAPMNTEAFF	TGTGCCAGCAGCCCCTACGGACAGGGGGCCCCTATGAACACTGAAGCTTTCTTT
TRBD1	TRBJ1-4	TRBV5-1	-	CASNTRGLANEKLFF	TGCGCCAGCAACACAAGGGGGCTTGCTAATGAAAAACTGTTTTTT
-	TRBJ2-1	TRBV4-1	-	CASSQDLKDSFRYNEQFF	TGCGCCAGCAGCCAAGATCTTAAGGACAGCTTCAGGTACAATGAGCAGTTCTTC
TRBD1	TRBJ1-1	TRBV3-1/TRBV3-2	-	CASSQEPQGADFF	TGTGCCAGCAGCCAAGAACCCCAGGGGGCGGATTTCTTT
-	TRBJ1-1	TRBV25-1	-	CASSESPGSRAQNTEAFF	TGTGCCAGCAGTGAATCCCCGGGGTCGAGGGCTCAAAACACTGAAGCTTTCTTT
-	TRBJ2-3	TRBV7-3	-	CASSLRVGPDTQYF	TGTGCCAGCAGCTTACGGGTAGGCCCAGATACGCAGTATTTT
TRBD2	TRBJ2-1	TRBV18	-	CASSPRGNNGLAGTNEQFF	TGTGCCAGCTCACCACGGGGCAATAACGGACTAGCGGGAACCAATGAGCAGTTCTTC
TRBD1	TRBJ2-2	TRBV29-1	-	CSVVTGVIGELFF	TGCAGCGTTGTAACAGGGGTCATCGGGGAGCTGTTTTTT
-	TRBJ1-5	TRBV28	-	CASSFRAVTGNQPQHF	TGTGCCAGCAGTTTTCGGGCTGTGACAGGCAATCAGCCCCAGCATTTT
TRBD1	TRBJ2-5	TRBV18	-	CASSPFQGVETQYF	TGTGCCAGCTCACCTTTCCAGGGGGTGGAGACCCAGTACTTC
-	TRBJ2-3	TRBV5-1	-	CASSLLSDTQYF	TGCGCCAGCAGCTTACTATCTGATACGCAGTATTTT
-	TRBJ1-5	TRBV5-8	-	CASSLGAVSNQPQHF	TGTGCCAGCAGCTTGGGTGCGGTTAGCAATCAGCCCCAGCATTTT
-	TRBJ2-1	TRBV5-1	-	CASSLMGARDNEQFF	TGCGCCAGCAGCTTAATGGGGGCGCGGGACAATGAGCAGTTCTTC
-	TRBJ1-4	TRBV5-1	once	CASSLSPRAEKLFF	TGCGCCAGCAGCTTGAGTCCCAGGGCTGAAAAACTGTTTTTT
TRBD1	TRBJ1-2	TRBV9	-	CASSVATGGNYGYTF	TGTGCCAGCAGCGTAGCGACAGGGGGCAACTATGGCTACACCTTC
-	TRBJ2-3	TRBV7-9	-	CASSLGGSADTQYF	TGTGCCAGCAGCTTAGGTGGTAGCGCTGATACGCAGTATTTT
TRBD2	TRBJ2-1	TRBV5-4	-	CASSLDRGGHNNEQFF	TGTGCCAGCAGCTTAGACCGGGGGGGCCACAACAATGAGCAGTTCTTC
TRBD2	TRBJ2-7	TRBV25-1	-	CASSRGEEQYF	TGTGCCAGCAGTCGGGGGGAAGAGCAGTACTTC
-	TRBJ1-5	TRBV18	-	CASSTGKSEQPQHF	TGTGCCAGCTCAACCGGGAAGTCGGAACAGCCCCAGCATTTT
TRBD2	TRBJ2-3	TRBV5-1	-	CASSLDPLAGTDTQYF	TGCGCCAGCAGCTTGGACCCACTAGCGGGCACAGATACGCAGTATTTT
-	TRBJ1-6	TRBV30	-	CAWSVEDPGLAPLHF	TGTGCCTGGAGTGTAGAGGATCCAGGGTTGGCACCCCTCCACTTT
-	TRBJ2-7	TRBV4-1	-	CASSQDPWGGEQYF	TGCGCCAGCAGCCAAGATCCGTGGGGAGGCGAGCAGTACTTC
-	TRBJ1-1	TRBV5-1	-	CASTQTVNTEAFF	TGCGCCAGCACCCAGACAGTTAACACTGAAGCTTTCTTT
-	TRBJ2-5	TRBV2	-	CASSEMRETQYF	TGTGCCAGCAGTGAAATGCGTGAGACCCAGTACTTC
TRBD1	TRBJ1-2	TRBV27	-	CASSLGTGRIYGYTF	TGTGCCAGCAGTTTAGGGACAGGCAGAATCTATGGCTACACCTTC